This TCR beta chain was profiled in a study of shared T cell receptors in the human thymus. Some clones are missing from TCRdb's copy, which holds only in-frame ones; the method was immunoSEQ multiplex PCR. The repertoire has almost 550,000 clones, 75% to 80% of them found once; the top ten carry more than 0.01%. CDR1 and CDR2 (germline): MNHEY, SVGAGI. This CDR3 is built from 15 residues. J gave up 6 bases and V 6 bases, and 7 bases lay outside the gene matches. These same records also appear under a second study, on human thymus T cells. That paper adds: Donors were healthy Finnish babies undergoing corrective operations for congenital heart defects. From resections taken during corrective heart surgery, the thymus tissue was obtained. Thymic and blood repertoires showed apparently biased V and J gene usage. Related studies found that unrelated individuals share highly overlapping thymic repertoires.

The V and J genes are TRBV6-5 and TRBJ2-1; 11 bases map to TRBD2. Sequencing was carried out using thymocytes. This clonotype was sampled from a boy younger than two with a congenital heart defect. CDR3 in DNA: TGTGCCAGCAGAACAGCCGGACTAGCGGGCAATGAGCAGTTCTTC. Translation: CASRTAGLAGNEQFF.